Listed below are T cell receptor beta chains from one sample, sequenced in a study of blood T cell repertoires in COVID-19. Measured with immunoSEQ multiplex PCR; TCRdb has only the in-frame clones, and not every one. This table holds just over 150,000 clones, more than 65% found once. Sequencing was carried out using peripheral blood. The source of these receptors is a woman between 45 and 65 years old with acute or convalescent COVID-19. CDR3s include the opening cysteine and the closing phenylalanine or tryptophan. D genes are given only for firm matches. The size of a clone is reported for some rows only, either as once, few or many, or as a class for expanded clones.

clone size: NA; D gene: TRBD1; V gene: TRBV5-4; J gene: TRBJ2-7; CDR3 DNA: TGTGCCAGCAGCTGGGACAGGGGGATCTACGAGCAGTACTTC; CDR3 protein: CASSWDRGIYEQYF
clone size: NA; D gene: TRBD1; V gene: TRBV6-5; J gene: TRBJ1-5; CDR3 DNA: TGTGCCAGCAGTTACTACAGGGGAAGGAATCAGCCCCAGCATTTT; CDR3 protein: CASSYYRGRNQPQHF
clone size: once; D gene: TRBD2; V gene: TRBV3-1/TRBV3-2; J gene: TRBJ2-5; CDR3 DNA: TGTGCCAGCAGCTCAAGATGGCGGGGGGCAGGGGAGACCCAGTACTTC; CDR3 protein: CASSSRWRGAGETQYF
clone size: NA; D gene: TRBD2; V gene: TRBV5-5; J gene: TRBJ2-7; CDR3 DNA: TGTGCCAGCAGCGGAGAGGCCGGGACTAGCCGTTCCTACGAGCAGTACTTC; CDR3 protein: CASSGEAGTSRSYEQYF
clone size: NA; D gene: TRBD1; V gene: TRBV11-3; J gene: TRBJ2-7; CDR3 DNA: TGTGCCAGCAGCACGGGACAGACCTCCTACGAGCAGTACTTC; CDR3 protein: CASSTGQTSYEQYF
clone size: NA; D gene: TRBD1; V gene: TRBV24-1; J gene: TRBJ2-7; CDR3 DNA: TGTGCCACCAGTGATTCCGGGACAGACTACGAGCAGTACTTC; CDR3 protein: CATSDSGTDYEQYF
clone size: once; D gene: NA; V gene: TRBV7-2; J gene: TRBJ2-3; CDR3 DNA: TGTGCCAGCAGCTTAGGGGCCGCCACAGATACGCAGTATTTT; CDR3 protein: CASSLGAATDTQYF
clone size: NA; D gene: TRBD1; V gene: TRBV6-5; J gene: TRBJ1-2; CDR3 DNA: TGTGCCAGCAGGGAGCCGGGACAGGGGGCCTCGCCGGCCTTC; CDR3 protein: CASREPGQGASPAF
clone size: NA; D gene: NA; V gene: TRBV7-3; J gene: TRBJ2-7; CDR3 DNA: TGTGCCAGCAGCTTAAAATACCTTGGGTCGAGGCGGGGTTGGCGCTACGAGCAGTACTTC; CDR3 protein: CASSLKYLGSRRGWRYEQYF
clone size: NA; D gene: NA; V gene: TRBV28; J gene: TRBJ2-3; CDR3 DNA: TGTGCCAGCAGTTTAAGGACAGCAGATACGCAGTATTTT; CDR3 protein: CASSLRTADTQYF
clone size: once; D gene: NA; V gene: TRBV28; J gene: TRBJ1-3; CDR3 DNA: TGTGCCAGCAGTTTATCCCTAGCCGCAGCTGGAAACACCATATATTTT; CDR3 protein: CASSLSLAAAGNTIYF
clone size: NA; D gene: TRBD1; V gene: TRBV9; J gene: TRBJ2-5; CDR3 DNA: TGTGCCAGCAGCGTAGGAGGGGGCAAGGAAGAGACCCAGTACTTC; CDR3 protein: CASSVGGGKEETQYF
clone size: NA; D gene: TRBD1; V gene: TRBV24-1; J gene: TRBJ1-5; CDR3 DNA: TGTGCCACCAGTGACCCCACCAGGGGGGCCCTCAATCAGCCCCAGCATTTT; CDR3 protein: CATSDPTRGALNQPQHF
clone size: NA; D gene: NA; V gene: TRBV7-9; J gene: TRBJ2-3; CDR3 DNA: TGTGCCAGCAGCCTACTTCTAGTGCACCCTCGGGATACGCAGTATTTT; CDR3 protein: CASSLLLVHPRDTQYF
clone size: few; D gene: NA; V gene: TRBV10-2; J gene: TRBJ1-1; CDR3 DNA: TGCGCCAGCAGTGAGCCGGGAACTGAAGCTTTCTTT; CDR3 protein: CASSEPGTEAFF